A single sample is the source of the 17 T cell receptor beta chains below, sequenced in a study of blood T cell repertoires in COVID-19. Sequencing used immunoSEQ multiplex PCR; TCRdb keeps in-frame clones, though not all of them. In the table there are approximately 350,000 clones, approximately 92% of which are singletons. Sample: PBMCs or T cells enriched from blood (not recorded which). The source of these receptors is a man aged 18-30 years who had recovered from COVID-19.

V gene TRBV20-1 combines with J gene TRBJ2-7; 7 bases are a match to TRBD1. Germline V gene sequence: CDR1 DFQATT, CDR2 SNEGSKA (reference sequence). CDR3 length: 13 amino acids. The trim removed 5 bases at V and 8 bases at J, leaving 12 bases unmatched. The DNA for the CDR3 is TGCAGTGCTGGTGGGACAGCCAGTTATCAGCAGTACTTC. It is translated as CSAGGTASYQQYF.

The V and J genes are TRBV2 and TRBJ1-2, with D hard to call. The CDR3 is 13 amino acids. The V gene lost 3 bases and the J gene lost 5 bases, with 10 bases spanning the gap. Germline loops: CDR1 SNHLY, CDR2 FYNNEI. CDR3 in DNA: TGTGCCAGCAGTGAGGAGGGTGGATATGGCTACACCTTC. Protein: CASSEEGGYGYTF. Full variable domain (rest looked up from reference TRBV2 and TRBJ1-2): EPEVTQTPSHQVTQMGQEVILRCVPISNHLYFYWYRQILGQKVEFLVSFYNNEISEKSEIFDDQFSVERPDGSNFTLKIRSTKLEDSAMYFCASSEEGGYGYTFGSGTRLTVV.

The gene calls are TRBV11-1 and TRBJ2-3, with D hard to call. Germline V gene sequence: CDR1 SGHAT, CDR2 FQDESV (reference sequence). CDR3 length equals 11 residues. V was trimmed by 2 bases and J by 7 bases, leaving 4 bases between them. The CDR3 is CASSLQNTQYF. In nucleotides, the CDR3 is TGTGCCAGCAGCTTACAGAATACGCAGTATTTT.

Only a few counts were recorded for this clone. The rearrangement joins TRBV29-1 to TRBJ1-1; 7 bases align to TRBD1. The CDR3 runs 14 residues. The germline V gene has CDR1 SQVTM and CDR2 ANQGSEA. The V and J ends lost 6 bases and 0 bases, in that order; junction bases with no gene match: 7. This chain's CDR3 is CSVLPQGMNTEAFF. CDR3 sequence (DNA): TGCAGCGTCTTACCACAGGGGATGAACACTGAAGCTTTCTTT.

The J gene is TRBJ2-7, the V gene TRBV18; 13 nucleotides align to TRBD2. With V trimmed by 2 bases and J by 7 bases, 5 bases remained unmatched. The CDR3 spans 15 residues. From germline, CDR1 is KGHSH and CDR2 LQKENI. This CDR3 is CASSPTSGRAGEQYF. Here the CDR3 DNA reads TGTGCCAGCTCACCAACTAGCGGGAGGGCGGGTGAGCAGTACTTC.

The chain combines TRBV2 with TRBJ2-7; no clear D gene. There are 12 residues in the CDR3. Trimming removed 5 bases from V and 2 bases from J, with 7 bases in between. Germline CDR1 SNHLY, CDR2 FYNNEI. The CDR3 nucleotides read TGTGCCAGCAGTCTATCCGCCTACGAGCAGTACTTC. It specifies CASSLSAYEQYF.

The chain recombines TRBV7-3 with TRBJ2-3, with 16 bases lining up with TRBD2. The germline V gene encodes CDR1 SGHTA and CDR2 FQGTGA. This CDR3 has 16 amino acids. V lost 5 bases and J lost 6; bases outside the gene matches: 5. CDR3 loop: CASSPGLAGGMDTQYF. The CDR3 region has the DNA TGTGCCAGCAGCCCGGGACTAGCGGGGGGGATGGATACGCAGTATTTT.

This chain links TRBV5-4 with TRBJ2-3; D perhaps matches TRBD1 (5 bases). The CDR3 is made up of 12 amino acids. Trimming stripped 4 bases from V and 5 bases from J, with 8 bases between. Germline assignment: CDR1 SGHNT and CDR2 YYREEE (reference sequence). The CDR3 protein is CASSPGQDTQYF. The CDR3 coding sequence is TGTGCCAGCAGCCCCGGACAAGATACGCAGTATTTT.

This clone was found once. The V and J genes are TRBV5-1 and TRBJ1-1, with D tentatively TRBD1 (6 bases). Trimming removed 2 bases from V and 6 bases from J, with 26 bases in between. The CDR3 is made up of 18 amino acids. The V gene's germline CDR1 is SGHRS and CDR2 YFSETQ. This CDR3 reads CASSLSTRQDRLVAEAFF. Written as DNA, the CDR3 is TGCGCCAGCAGCTTAAGTACCCGACAGGATCGTTTGGTCGCTGAAGCTTTCTTT.

CDR3 in amino acids: CASSLEHNTEAFF. CDR3 bases: TGTGCCAGCAGCTTAGAACATAACACTGAAGCTTTCTTT. V usage is TRBV7-9 and J usage is TRBJ1-1; D call uncertain. The ends were cut back, 1 base at V and 2 bases at J, with 5 bases in the middle. Germline-derived CDR1 and CDR2 are SEHNR and FQNEAQ (reference sequence). This CDR3 spans 13 amino acids.

This chain joins TRBV11-2 and TRBJ2-7, with D maybe TRBD2 (5 bases). Germline V gives CDR1 SGHAT, CDR2 FQNNGV. The CDR3 totals 13 residues. The germline V and J ends were trimmed by 1 base and 7 bases, with 11 bases remaining between them. The CDR3 bases are TGTGCCAGCAGCTTAGGGGCGGGTAGGGAGCAGTACTTC. It encodes CASSLGAGREQYF. The whole variable domain, remainder taken from reference TRBV11-2 and TRBJ2-7, is EAGVAQSPRYKIIEKRQSVAFWCNPISGHATLYWYQQILGQGPKLLIQFQNNGVVDDSQLPKDRFSAERLKGVDSTLKIQPAKLEDSAVYLCASSLGAGREQYFGPGTRLTVT.

The V call is TRBV27, the J call TRBJ2-1; TRBD2 might be the D (6 bases). V was clipped by 7 bases and J by 4 bases, with 17 bases between them. The CDR3 is 15 amino acids. The germline V gene encodes CDR1 MNHEY and CDR2 SMNVEV (reference sequence). DNA for the CDR3: TGTGCCAGCACCTCGCCCGTTAGCGGTTACAATGAGCAGTTCTTC. This translates into CASTSPVSGYNEQFF.

The chain combines TRBV11-2 with TRBJ1-6, with TRBD1 identical over 7 bases. The CDR3 is 14 amino acids. The trim removed 6 bases at V and 9 bases at J, leaving 8 bases unmatched. The germline V gene has CDR1 SGHAT and CDR2 FQNNGV. Here the CDR3 reads CASRRQGYTSPLHF. CDR3 bases: TGTGCCAGCAGGAGACAGGGTTACACTTCACCCCTCCACTTT.

The V gene is TRBV2, the J gene TRBJ1-6, with 7 positions matching TRBD1. Losses at the gene ends were 6 bases for V and 7 bases for J; bases not matched to a gene: 6. The CDR3 is made up of 14 amino acids. Per the germline V gene, CDR1 is SNHLY and CDR2 is FYNNEI. CDR3 region: CASSWDSRNSPLHF. As DNA, the CDR3 is TGTGCCAGCAGCTGGGACAGCCGAAATTCACCCCTCCACTTT.

The rearrangement links TRBV5-1 to TRBJ1-2; TRBD1 is a possible D gene (5 bases). The CDR3 totals 15 residues. The V end lost 0 bases, the J end lost 5 bases, and 14 bases lay between the germline ends. Germline CDR1 and CDR2: SGHRS and YFSETQ. The CDR3 bases are TGCGCCAGCAGCTTGGGGGGCTCAGAGATTTATGGCTACACCTTC. Translating gives CASSLGGSEIYGYTF.

The rearrangement uses TRBV28 and TRBJ1-1; D is undetermined. CDR3 length equals 16 residues. The germline V gene has CDR1 MDHEN and CDR2 SYDVKM. Trimming removed 6 bases at V and 3 bases at J, with 20 bases between. The CDR3 sequence: CASSPRGRDQDTEAFF. In DNA, the CDR3 is TGTGCCAGCAGCCCCCGGGGAAGGGATCAAGACACTGAAGCTTTCTTT.

This chain joins TRBV7-9 and TRBJ1-4; no definite D call. V lost 2 bases, J lost 5 bases, and 12 bases lay in between. The germline V gene encodes CDR1 SEHNR and CDR2 FQNEAQ (reference sequence). This CDR3 is 15 amino acids long. The CDR3, as DNA: TGTGCCAGCAGCTTACCGGCGGATAAGAATGAAAAACTGTTTTTT. Residues: CASSLPADKNEKLFF.